These T cell receptor beta chains were read from a single sample in a study of shared clonotypes between healthy human individuals. The data were produced by immunoSEQ multiplex PCR, yet TCRdb's version contains in-frame clones alone and is incomplete. The data show 1.5 million to 2.5 million clones, approximately 94% seen once. Material: naive CD8+ T cells sorted from blood. The receptors stem from a man aged 18 to 30 in good health. CDR3s include the opening cysteine and the closing phenylalanine or tryptophan. D genes are given only for firm matches.

d_gene | v_gene | CDR3aa
- | TRBV9 | CASSLGEDTQYF
TRBD2 | TRBV19 | CASSIGAGDYEQYF
- | TRBV7-9 | CASSLEVSYEQYF
- | TRBV27 | CASSPEVPAGNEQFF
TRBD1 | TRBV29-1 | CSVDRESNYGYTF
- | TRBV4-1 | CASRGTDTQYF
- | TRBV29-1 | CSVLSSYEQYF
- | TRBV7-8 | CASSLYELGPYDSGNTIYF
- | TRBV29-1 | CSVQTSQRPPWNEQFF
TRBD2 | TRBV5-1 | CASSFGLAGGPNTGELFF
- | TRBV13 | CASSWTAFYGYTF